This T cell receptor beta chain emerged from a study of T cells in Graves' hyperthyroidism and ophthalmopathy. Study outcomes and limitations: Blood also carried most thyroid clonotypes expanded above 0.001.

RNA transcripts served as the template for amplifying TCR beta CDR3 regions. The HTBI primer set served for first-round RT-PCR of the TCR CDR3. Using its own MiXCR run on the multiplex PCR reads, TCRdb lists one record per CDR3 protein. The table includes 530,000 or so distinct CDR3 sequences, about half detected once. A note on this clonotype: Its antigen is unknown.

It was considered stable Graves' hyperthyroidism when ophthalmopathy did not progress within 18 months. Aged 18 to 65, the patients had hyperthyroidism that was newly diagnosed and had lasted under 2 months. The study based diagnoses on clinical symptoms, serum thyroxine and TRAb, thyroid ultrasound and orbital computed tomography. This CDR3 has 13 amino acids. CDR1 and CDR2 (germline): MDHEN, SYDVKM. Trimming took 7 bases from V and 3 from J, leaving 13 bases between them. This chain joins TRBV28 and TRBJ2-7; D is tentatively TRBD1 or TRBD2 (5 bases each). The TCR comes from a woman aged 18-29 years with Graves' hyperthyroidism. The sequenced sample was peripheral blood or thyroid tissue (not recorded which). CDR3 protein: CASTSRGIYEQYF. CDR3 DNA sequence: TGTGCCAGCACCTCGAGGGGAATCTACGAGCAGTACTTC. Filled out from reference TRBV28 and TRBJ2-7, the complete variable domain reads DVKVTQSSRYLVKRTGEKVFLECVQDMDHENMFWYRQDPGLGLRLIYFSYDVKMKEKGDIPEGYSVSREKKERFSLILESASTNQTSMYLCASTSRGIYEQYFGPGTRLTVT.